Listed below are T cell receptor beta chains from one sample, sequenced in a study of post-analysis software for immune sequencing data. One entry per CDR3 protein results from TCRdb running MiXCR on the PCR reads. The sample has over 700,000 distinct CDR3 sequences, just under 30% seen once; the top ten hold 0.55% to 0.65%. The source material was blood. These TCRs come from a girl aged 5-17 years with multiple sclerosis. Each CDR3 is given with its conserved first and last residue. D genes are given only for firm matches. Clone size is stated in some rows and not others, as once, few, many or a class when expanded.

d_call	j_call	v_call	clone_size	cdr3_nt	cdr3_aa
-	TRBJ2-3	TRBV4-3	-	TGCGCCAGCAGCCGTACAGGGTCCCGCACAGATACGCAGTATTTT	CASSRTGSRTDTQYF
-	TRBJ2-2	TRBV5-6	-	TGTGCCAGCAGCTTGGGGTCCATCCGAAACACCGGGGAGCTGTTTTTT	CASSLGSIRNTGELFF
TRBD1	TRBJ1-5	TRBV20-1	-	TGCAGTGCTCGCCGGGACAGGGGGCAGATGGGCAATCAGCCCCAGCATTTT	CSARRDRGQMGNQPQHF
TRBD1	TRBJ1-2	TRBV20-1	few	TGCAGTGCTGGAACGACAGGGGGCGCGGGAGGCTACACCTTC	CSAGTTGGAGGYTF
-	TRBJ1-1	TRBV2	-	TGTGCCAGCAGGGTTACGGACACTGAAGCTTTCTTT	CASRVTDTEAFF
-	TRBJ2-1	TRBV20-1	-	TGCAGTGCTAGAGATGTGGCCGCCTACAATGAGCAGTTCTTC	CSARDVAAYNEQFF
-	TRBJ2-7	TRBV20-1	-	TGCAGTGCCGACGGGGCCTACAAGCAGTACTTC	CSADGAYKQYF
-	TRBJ2-7	TRBV27	-	TGTGCCAGCAGTTTAGGGCCTCAACAGTACTTC	CASSLGPQQYF
-	TRBJ2-1	TRBV7-6	-	TGTGCCAGCAGTTACCGGGACGAAAGACACCTTACCCCTCTCAATGAGCAGTTCTTC	CASSYRDERHLTPLNEQFF
-	TRBJ2-5	TRBV20-1	-	TGCAGTGCTAGTTCGGCTACCAAAGAGACCCAGTACTTC	CSASSATKETQYF
-	TRBJ2-7	TRBV29-1	many	TGCAGCGTTCGTACGGTCTCAGCCTACGAGCAGTACTTC	CSVRTVSAYEQYF
-	TRBJ2-7	TRBV12-3/TRBV12-4	few	TGTGCCAGCAGTTTATCCTGGGCCGGGTACTACGAGCAGTACTTC	CASSLSWAGYYEQYF
-	TRBJ2-7	TRBV20-1	-	TGCAGTGCTAGGAGGACTCTCCGTTGGGGCGAGCAGTACTTC	CSARRTLRWGEQYF
-	TRBJ2-2	TRBV9	-	TGTGCCAGCAGCGTACGAGTAACGGCCACCGGGGAGCTGTTTTTT	CASSVRVTATGELFF
-	TRBJ2-4	TRBV12-3/TRBV12-4	-	TGTGCCAGCAGTCGACGGTTCCACATTCAGTACTTC	CASSRRFHIQYF
-	TRBJ2-3	TRBV7-2	-	TGTGCCAGCAGCTTAGGTTCAGCTGCAGATACGCAGTATTTT	CASSLGSAADTQYF
-	TRBJ2-7	TRBV5-1	-	TGCGCCAGCAGCTTGGTCTCCGCGGGGAGCTCCTACAATGAGCAGTACTTC	CASSLVSAGSSYNEQYF
TRBD2	TRBJ2-5	TRBV15	few	TGTGCCACCAGCAGAGATAAGACTAGCGGCGGGGAGACCCAGTACTTC	CATSRDKTSGGETQYF
-	TRBJ1-1	TRBV20-1	few	TGCAGTGCTAGACCAGGAGAATACGCTGAAGCTTTCTTT	CSARPGEYAEAFF
-	TRBJ1-4	TRBV7-8	-	TGTGCCAGCAGCTTAAGCTTGGGTGAAAAACTGTTTTTT	CASSLSLGEKLFF
-	TRBJ1-5	TRBV6-1	few	TGTGCCAGCGGGGACATTCAAGGCAATCAGCCCCAGCATTTT	CASGDIQGNQPQHF
-	TRBJ2-3	TRBV29-1	few	TGCAGCGTGCGGGACAGAAGAACAGATACGCAGTATTTT	CSVRDRRTDTQYF
-	TRBJ2-3	TRBV4-3	-	TGCGCCAGCAGCCAAGCGGAGGGACGGGAGCCAGATACGCAGTATTTT	CASSQAEGREPDTQYF
TRBD1	TRBJ2-7	TRBV5-6	-	TGTGCCAGCAGCTTCGGACAGGGAAGCGAGCAGTACTTC	CASSFGQGSEQYF
-	TRBJ1-6	TRBV7-2	-	TGTGCCAGCAGCTTGGGGGATCGGTCAGCCCTCCACTTT	CASSLGDRSALHF
-	TRBJ2-4	TRBV20-1	few	TGCAGTGCTAGAGATACGGCCAAAAACATTCAGTACTTC	CSARDTAKNIQYF
TRBD2	TRBJ2-3	TRBV7-2	many	TGTGCCAGCAGCCCGATAGGGGGACTAGCGGGAGGGCTTACAGATACGCAGTATTTT	CASSPIGGLAGGLTDTQYF
TRBD1	TRBJ1-2	TRBV20-1	few	TGCAGTGCTAGCTCCACTCGGGACAGGGGTTTTTATGGCTACACCTTC	CSASSTRDRGFYGYTF
-	TRBJ2-1	TRBV5-4	many	TGTGCCAGCAGCTTGGCACAGAGAAACTACAATGAGCAGTTCTTC	CASSLAQRNYNEQFF
TRBD1	TRBJ1-1	TRBV7-8	-	TGTGCCAGCAGCTTCACCCTCCGGACAGGCACTGAAGCTTTCTTT	CASSFTLRTGTEAFF
-	TRBJ2-3	TRBV7-9	once	TGTGCCAGCAGCCTCTGGGGAGACTATAGCACAGATACGCAGTATTTT	CASSLWGDYSTDTQYF
-	TRBJ2-7	TRBV5-1	few	TGCGCCAGCAGCTTGGCTCCGGACACCGAGCAGTACTTC	CASSLAPDTEQYF
-	TRBJ1-1	TRBV5-1	once	TGCGTCAGCAGCGTAAGCCTGGGGACTGAAGCTTTCTTT	CVSSVSLGTEAFF
TRBD2	TRBJ2-3	TRBV5-1	few	TGCGCCAGCAGCTCCACGCCTCGGACTAGCGGGATCGGAAGCGCAGATACGCAGTATTTT	CASSSTPRTSGIGSADTQYF
TRBD2	TRBJ2-7	TRBV5-6	-	TGTGCCAGCAGCCGGGGGACTAGCGGCTCCCACGAGCAGTACTTC	CASSRGTSGSHEQYF
-	TRBJ2-5	TRBV3-1	few	TGTGCCAGCAGCCAGCCCCAGGGGGGCCAAGAGACCCAGTACTTC	CASSQPQGGQETQYF
-	TRBJ2-1	TRBV28	few	TGTGCCAGCAGGCGAGTAGAGACCCAGTTCTTC	CASRRVETQFF
-	TRBJ2-7	TRBV4-3	-	TGCACCAGCAGCCAAGATCAGGGCAGGGGAAGCGAGCAGTACTTC	CTSSQDQGRGSEQYF
-	TRBJ1-1	TRBV25-1	-	TGTGCCAGCAGTGAAGGCGACAGATATAACACTGAAGCTTTCTTT	CASSEGDRYNTEAFF
TRBD1	TRBJ2-5	TRBV7-9	-	TGTGCCAGCAGCTTTGGGGACAGTACACAAGAGACCCAGTACTTC	CASSFGDSTQETQYF
-	TRBJ2-5	TRBV9	-	TGTGCCAGCAGCGTAGCATGGGGATGGAAATTAAGGACAGAACAAGAGACCCAGTACTTC	CASSVAWGWKLRTEQETQYF
-	TRBJ2-5	TRBV7-2	few	TGTGCCAGCAGCTCTTTTCCGGGAGCCCAGGGATCCCAGTACTTC	CASSSFPGAQGSQYF
-	TRBJ1-2	TRBV9	-	TGTGCCAGCAGCCACGTAGGACCCCAAATAGGGGGCTACACCTTC	CASSHVGPQIGGYTF
TRBD1	TRBJ1-1	TRBV5-1	-	TGCGCCAGCGAGGGACAGGGGGTTAACTCTGAAGCTTTCTTT	CASEGQGVNSEAFF
TRBD1	TRBJ2-5	TRBV4-2	-	TGTGCCAGCAGCCAAGTAGGGGGCGATCGGGCGGAAGAGACCCAGTACTTC	CASSQVGGDRAEETQYF
-	TRBJ1-5	TRBV4-1	few	TGCGCCAGCAGCCAAGGAGGGGGAGGCAATCAGCCCCAGCATTTT	CASSQGGGGNQPQHF
TRBD2	TRBJ2-3	TRBV24-1	many	TGTGCCACCAGTGATCCAGTGACCACTAGCGCCGTCACAGATACGCAGTATTTT	CATSDPVTTSAVTDTQYF
TRBD1	TRBJ2-3	TRBV20-1	few	TGCAGTGCTAGAGACAGACAGGGAAGGGGCGCAGATACGCAGTATTTT	CSARDRQGRGADTQYF
-	TRBJ2-1	TRBV20-1	few	TGCAGCGTACACGGGAGCGTCTACAATGAGCAGTTCTTC	CSVHGSVYNEQFF
TRBD1	TRBJ1-5	TRBV28	-	TGTGCCAGCAGTTTATCCGACAGGGGGCTCCAGCCCCAGCATTTT	CASSLSDRGLQPQHF
TRBD1	TRBJ2-1	TRBV19	-	TGTGCCAGTTCGGGACAGGGGGCTTTCTACAATGAGCAGTTCTTC	CASSGQGAFYNEQFF
-	TRBJ1-1	TRBV2	-	TGTGCCAGCAGTGAAGCGCTTGGCGGTGAAGCTTTCTTT	CASSEALGGEAFF
-	TRBJ1-6	TRBV20-1	-	TGCAGTGCTAGAGATATGGGGTGGGGGTCACCCCTCCACTTT	CSARDMGWGSPLHF
-	TRBJ2-5	TRBV20-1	many	TGCATGACCGGGACACAAGAGACCCAGTACTTC	CMTGTQETQYF
TRBD2	TRBJ2-3	TRBV2	-	TGTGCCAGCATGATACCCTTGACTAGCGGCATCACAGATACGCAGTATTTT	CASMIPLTSGITDTQYF
TRBD1	TRBJ2-7	TRBV20-1	many	TGCAGTGGGGGACAGGGGGGATCCTACGAGCAGTACTTC	CSGGQGGSYEQYF
TRBD2	TRBJ2-5	TRBV7-2	few	TGTGCCAGCAGCCCCCGACTAGCGGGGGGGCCAGAGACCCAGTACTTC	CASSPRLAGGPETQYF
TRBD1	TRBJ1-1	TRBV6-4	few	TGTGCCAGCAGTGACTCCCCACAGGGGATGAGCGGGAACACTGAAGCTTTCTTT	CASSDSPQGMSGNTEAFF
-	TRBJ2-1	TRBV9	-	TGTGCCAGCGGGGCGCAGGTTTGGAATGAGCAGTTCTTC	CASGAQVWNEQFF
-	TRBJ2-7	TRBV12-3/TRBV12-4	few	TGTGCCAGCAGCCCTGAGCCTCCTTCAGGCTACGAGCAGTACTTC	CASSPEPPSGYEQYF